Listed below are T cell receptor beta chains from one sample, sequenced in a study of T cell responses to AZD1222 COVID-19 vaccine. TCRdb's table, derived via immunoSEQ multiplex PCR, lists solely in-frame clones and lacks some. The sample includes 150,000 to 250,000 clones, 90% to 95% of them seen just once. The specimen was peripheral blood, collected 28 days after the second AZD1222 dose. These receptors all come from an adult who received the AZD1222 COVID-19 vaccine. CDR3s include the opening cysteine and the closing phenylalanine or tryptophan. The D gene is left open where the match is weak. Clone size, where shown, is once, few, many, or a class for clones that have expanded.

J | V | size | D | DNA | CDR3
TRBJ2-7 | TRBV11-2 | - | - | TGTGCCAGCAGCTTAATCTACAGGACCTACGAGCAGTACTTC | CASSLIYRTYEQYF
TRBJ1-2 | TRBV12-5 | once | - | TGTGCTAGTGGTTTGGGATATCCGGTCTATGGCTACACCTTC | CASGLGYPVYGYTF
TRBJ2-2 | TRBV4-3 | - | TRBD2 | TGCGCCAGCAGCCAAAATTCCGGGACTATGAACACCGGGGAGCTGTTTTTT | CASSQNSGTMNTGELFF
TRBJ1-4 | TRBV6-5 | - | - | TGTGCCAGCAGTCGTACGACGGTAACTAATGAAAAACTGTTTTTT | CASSRTTVTNEKLFF
TRBJ1-6 | TRBV25-1 | - | - | TGTGCCAGCAGATGGGGGGATTTGGCCCTCCACTTT | CASRWGDLALHF
TRBJ1-2 | TRBV6-2/TRBV6-3 | - | - | TGTGCCAGCAGTCGACAGAACTATGGCTACACCTTC | CASSRQNYGYTF
TRBJ2-7 | TRBV20-1 | - | - | TGCAGTGCTAGTCGTCCAGGGGTGAACTACGAGCAGTACTTC | CSASRPGVNYEQYF
TRBJ1-1 | TRBV5-4 | - | - | TGTGCCAGCAGCCAAGACAGGCTAAAAGCTTTCTTT | CASSQDRLKAFF
TRBJ1-6 | TRBV27 | - | - | TGTGCCAGCAGTCTAGGAGGATCCTATAATTCACCCCTCCACTTT | CASSLGGSYNSPLHF
TRBJ2-3 | TRBV20-1 | once | - | TGCAGTGCTAGTTATACTAGTGGGTTCGATACGCAGTATTTT | CSASYTSGFDTQYF